The rows below give T cell receptor beta chains drawn from one sample of a study of shared clonotypes between healthy human individuals. Some clones are missing from TCRdb's copy, which holds only in-frame ones; the method was immunoSEQ multiplex PCR. The table lists under 2,500,000 clones, about 94% of them singletons. Sequencing was carried out using naive CD4+ T cells sorted from blood. These TCRs come from a man younger than 30 in good health. CDR3s include the opening cysteine and the closing phenylalanine or tryptophan. D genes are given only for firm matches. Rows may omit the clone size; those that give it use once, few, many or a size class.

clone size: NA; J gene: TRBJ1-2; D gene: NA; V gene: TRBV5-5; CDR3 protein: CASSFSGGQNYGYTF; CDR3 DNA: TGTGCCAGCAGCTTTTCGGGTGGGCAAAACTATGGCTACACCTTC
clone size: NA; J gene: TRBJ2-1; D gene: NA; V gene: TRBV10-3; CDR3 protein: CAIRGTASYNEQFF; CDR3 DNA: TGTGCCATCAGGGGGACCGCCTCCTACAATGAGCAGTTCTTC
clone size: NA; J gene: TRBJ1-2; D gene: NA; V gene: TRBV6-6; CDR3 protein: CASSPSGGYTF; CDR3 DNA: TGTGCCAGCAGTCCCTCTGGGGGCTACACCTTC
clone size: NA; J gene: TRBJ1-3; D gene: NA; V gene: TRBV18; CDR3 protein: CASSPQGPGNTIYF; CDR3 DNA: TGTGCCAGCTCACCTCAGGGACCTGGAAACACCATATATTTT
clone size: NA; J gene: TRBJ1-2; D gene: TRBD1; V gene: TRBV5-6; CDR3 protein: CASSLLDRGYGYTF; CDR3 DNA: TGTGCCAGCAGCTTGCTTGACAGGGGGTATGGCTACACCTTC
clone size: NA; J gene: TRBJ2-3; D gene: TRBD2; V gene: TRBV19; CDR3 protein: CASSIAGSGGEYF; CDR3 DNA: TGTGCCAGTAGTATAGCTGGGAGCGGGGGGGAGTATTTT
clone size: NA; J gene: TRBJ1-5; D gene: NA; V gene: TRBV5-1; CDR3 protein: CASSLNPRAGADQPQHF; CDR3 DNA: TGCGCCAGCAGCTTAAACCCTCGAGCAGGGGCGGATCAGCCCCAGCATTTT
clone size: NA; J gene: TRBJ2-3; D gene: TRBD2; V gene: TRBV5-1; CDR3 protein: CASSPGLLGPGTDTQYF; CDR3 DNA: TGCGCCAGCAGCCCGGGACTACTAGGCCCAGGGACAGATACGCAGTATTTT
clone size: NA; J gene: TRBJ2-1; D gene: NA; V gene: TRBV19; CDR3 protein: CASSPPTDTGEQFF; CDR3 DNA: TGTGCCAGTAGCCCCCCAACGGACACAGGTGAGCAGTTCTTC
clone size: NA; J gene: TRBJ2-6; D gene: NA; V gene: TRBV6-1; CDR3 protein: CAMQRAGANVLTF; CDR3 DNA: TGTGCCATGCAAAGGGCTGGGGCCAACGTCCTGACTTTC
clone size: NA; J gene: TRBJ2-7; D gene: NA; V gene: TRBV18; CDR3 protein: CASSPPATSYEQYF; CDR3 DNA: TGTGCCAGCTCACCTCCGGCTACCTCCTACGAGCAGTACTTC
clone size: NA; J gene: TRBJ1-3; D gene: NA; V gene: TRBV30; CDR3 protein: CAWSEKISSGNTIYF; CDR3 DNA: TGTGCCTGGAGTGAAAAAATAAGCTCTGGAAACACCATATATTTT
clone size: NA; J gene: TRBJ1-6; D gene: NA; V gene: TRBV6-4; CDR3 protein: CASTTVSHNSPLHF; CDR3 DNA: TGTGCCAGCACGACAGTTTCTCATAATTCACCCCTCCACTTT
clone size: NA; J gene: TRBJ2-1; D gene: NA; V gene: TRBV2; CDR3 protein: CASGRVWNNEQFF; CDR3 DNA: TGTGCCAGCGGGAGAGTTTGGAACAATGAGCAGTTCTTC
clone size: once; J gene: TRBJ2-5; D gene: TRBD1; V gene: TRBV30; CDR3 protein: CAWTTGLGETQYF; CDR3 DNA: TGTGCCTGGACGACAGGGTTGGGAGAGACCCAGTACTTC
clone size: few; J gene: TRBJ2-7; D gene: TRBD1; V gene: TRBV5-4; CDR3 protein: CASSLGGQSSYEQYF; CDR3 DNA: TGTGCCAGCAGCTTGGGGGGACAGAGCTCCTACGAGCAGTACTTC
clone size: NA; J gene: TRBJ2-7; D gene: TRBD2; V gene: TRBV28; CDR3 protein: CASSHASAGGYEQYF; CDR3 DNA: TGTGCCAGCAGCCATGCGTCAGCGGGGGGTTACGAGCAGTACTTC
clone size: NA; J gene: TRBJ2-2; D gene: NA; V gene: TRBV9; CDR3 protein: CASSPWTANTGELFF; CDR3 DNA: TGTGCCAGCAGCCCTTGGACAGCGAACACCGGGGAGCTGTTTTTT
clone size: NA; J gene: TRBJ2-2; D gene: NA; V gene: TRBV7-3; CDR3 protein: CASSSSNTGELFF; CDR3 DNA: TGTGCCAGCAGTTCAAGTAACACCGGGGAGCTGTTTTTT
clone size: few; J gene: TRBJ1-2; D gene: NA; V gene: TRBV2; CDR3 protein: CASSDFRDPFHGYTF; CDR3 DNA: TGTGCCAGCAGTGATTTCAGGGATCCCTTCCATGGCTACACCTTC
clone size: NA; J gene: TRBJ2-5; D gene: TRBD2; V gene: TRBV29-1; CDR3 protein: CSTRLAGRETQYF; CDR3 DNA: TGCAGCACCCGACTAGCGGGACGGGAGACCCAGTACTTC
clone size: once; J gene: TRBJ1-2; D gene: NA; V gene: TRBV29-1; CDR3 protein: CSVGSPESGGYTF; CDR3 DNA: TGCAGCGTTGGAAGCCCCGAGTCGGGTGGCTACACCTTC
clone size: NA; J gene: TRBJ2-3; D gene: NA; V gene: TRBV4-1; CDR3 protein: CASSPEGVTDTQYF; CDR3 DNA: TGCGCCAGCAGCCCCGAGGGGGTCACAGATACGCAGTATTTT
clone size: NA; J gene: TRBJ2-2; D gene: NA; V gene: TRBV19; CDR3 protein: CATRLVAGELFF; CDR3 DNA: TGTGCCACCCGACTAGTTGCCGGGGAGCTGTTTTTT
clone size: NA; J gene: TRBJ2-7; D gene: TRBD1; V gene: TRBV7-9; CDR3 protein: CASSLDGQGLYEQYF; CDR3 DNA: TGTGCCAGCAGTTTGGATGGACAGGGGCTGTACGAGCAGTACTTC
clone size: NA; J gene: TRBJ1-2; D gene: NA; V gene: TRBV6-5; CDR3 protein: CASTPSPGGWGYTF; CDR3 DNA: TGTGCCAGCACCCCCTCGCCCGGGGGCTGGGGCTACACCTTC
clone size: NA; J gene: TRBJ2-2; D gene: NA; V gene: TRBV5-1; CDR3 protein: CASSLETTGELFF; CDR3 DNA: TGCGCCAGCAGCTTGGAAACTACCGGGGAGCTGTTTTTT
clone size: NA; J gene: TRBJ1-1; D gene: NA; V gene: TRBV6-5; CDR3 protein: CASRSDIYTEAFF; CDR3 DNA: TGTGCCAGCAGATCCGACATCTACACTGAAGCTTTCTTT
clone size: NA; J gene: TRBJ1-1; D gene: NA; V gene: TRBV7-2; CDR3 protein: CASSLGVFRDRAEAFF; CDR3 DNA: TGTGCCAGCAGCTTAGGAGTTTTTCGGGATCGGGCTGAAGCTTTCTTT
clone size: NA; J gene: TRBJ1-2; D gene: NA; V gene: TRBV7-2; CDR3 protein: CASSLLGGYGYTF; CDR3 DNA: TGTGCCAGCAGCCTCCTGGGGGGCTATGGCTACACCTTC
clone size: once; J gene: TRBJ2-5; D gene: TRBD2; V gene: TRBV7-6; CDR3 protein: CASSLVASGLYQETQYF; CDR3 DNA: TGTGCCAGCAGCTTAGTAGCTAGCGGCCTATACCAAGAGACCCAGTACTTC
clone size: NA; J gene: TRBJ2-7; D gene: NA; V gene: TRBV11-2; CDR3 protein: CASSPQGREQYF; CDR3 DNA: TGTGCCAGCAGCCCACAGGGTCGGGAGCAGTACTTC
clone size: NA; J gene: TRBJ2-5; D gene: NA; V gene: TRBV5-1; CDR3 protein: CASSLLSPAETQYF; CDR3 DNA: TGCGCCAGCAGCTTGTTGTCCCCCGCGGAGACCCAGTACTTC
clone size: NA; J gene: TRBJ2-2; D gene: TRBD1; V gene: TRBV19; CDR3 protein: CASIFLGQGHPANTGELFF; CDR3 DNA: TGTGCCAGTATATTCTTGGGACAGGGCCACCCAGCGAACACCGGGGAGCTGTTTTTT
clone size: once; J gene: TRBJ1-5; D gene: TRBD1; V gene: TRBV19; CDR3 protein: CASSQGGQGQNQPQHF; CDR3 DNA: TGTGCCAGTAGCCAGGGAGGACAGGGCCAAAATCAGCCCCAGCATTTT
clone size: NA; J gene: TRBJ1-6; D gene: NA; V gene: TRBV11-2; CDR3 protein: CASSLSHINSPLHF; CDR3 DNA: TGTGCCAGCAGCTTATCCCACATAAATTCACCCCTCCACTTT
clone size: NA; J gene: TRBJ2-7; D gene: NA; V gene: TRBV4-1; CDR3 protein: CASSQLGTGYEQYF; CDR3 DNA: TGCGCCAGCAGCCAATTAGGGACTGGGTACGAGCAGTACTTC
clone size: NA; J gene: TRBJ1-4; D gene: TRBD1; V gene: TRBV27; CDR3 protein: CASSLQGVGEKLFF; CDR3 DNA: TGTGCCAGCAGTCTGCAGGGGGTGGGAGAAAAACTGTTTTTT
clone size: NA; J gene: TRBJ1-2; D gene: TRBD1; V gene: TRBV6-6; CDR3 protein: CASSPGQIADGYTF; CDR3 DNA: TGTGCCAGCAGTCCGGGACAGATCGCGGATGGCTACACCTTC
clone size: few; J gene: TRBJ1-2; D gene: NA; V gene: TRBV6-6; CDR3 protein: CASSPSGDYGYTF; CDR3 DNA: TGTGCCAGCAGTCCGTCAGGGGACTATGGCTACACCTTC
clone size: once; J gene: TRBJ2-7; D gene: NA; V gene: TRBV15; CDR3 protein: CATSRERPTEQYF; CDR3 DNA: TGTGCCACCAGCAGAGAGCGACCGACCGAGCAGTACTTC
clone size: NA; J gene: TRBJ1-1; D gene: NA; V gene: TRBV6-5; CDR3 protein: CASRVRTEAFF; CDR3 DNA: TGTGCCAGCAGAGTCCGAACTGAAGCTTTCTTT
clone size: NA; J gene: TRBJ2-7; D gene: TRBD1; V gene: TRBV7-9; CDR3 protein: CASSLQGAQEEQYF; CDR3 DNA: TGTGCCAGCAGTTTACAGGGGGCTCAGGAGGAGCAGTACTTC
clone size: once; J gene: TRBJ1-2; D gene: TRBD1; V gene: TRBV30; CDR3 protein: CAWSPGTGGRGYTF; CDR3 DNA: TGTGCCTGGAGTCCTGGGACAGGGGGCAGGGGCTACACCTTC
clone size: NA; J gene: TRBJ1-2; D gene: TRBD1; V gene: TRBV10-2; CDR3 protein: CASQRDSSNYGYTF; CDR3 DNA: TGCGCCAGCCAAAGGGACAGTTCTAACTATGGCTACACCTTC
clone size: NA; J gene: TRBJ2-2; D gene: NA; V gene: TRBV6-5; CDR3 protein: CAARAGATGELFF; CDR3 DNA: TGTGCCGCCCGGGCGGGGGCGACCGGGGAGCTGTTTTTT
clone size: NA; J gene: TRBJ2-3; D gene: NA; V gene: TRBV7-3; CDR3 protein: CASSLGRGVTDTQYF; CDR3 DNA: TGTGCCAGCAGCTTGGGTCGGGGAGTCACAGATACGCAGTATTTT
clone size: NA; J gene: TRBJ1-1; D gene: NA; V gene: TRBV10-3; CDR3 protein: CAISDGQLEAFF; CDR3 DNA: TGTGCCATCAGTGATGGTCAGCTTGAAGCTTTCTTT